Each of the 27 T cell receptor beta chains below was sequenced from the same sample in a study of blood T cell repertoires in COVID-19. Sequencing used immunoSEQ multiplex PCR; TCRdb keeps in-frame clones, though not all of them. Of just over 95,000 clones listed, about nine tenths were seen once; the top ten hold 1.5% to 2%. The source material was peripheral blood. The receptors come from a man in his sixties with acute or convalescent COVID-19.

J is TRBJ1-2 and V is TRBV12-5; D might be TRBD1 (5 bases). V gave up 4 bases and J gave up 6 bases, with 12 bases separating them. Germline V lookup: CDR1 LGHNT, CDR2 FRNRAP. This CDR3 region has 13 residues. CDR3: CASGWGRINGYTF. The CDR3 DNA reads as TGTGCTAGTGGTTGGGGGAGGATAAATGGCTACACCTTC.

The CDR3 coding sequence is TGTGCCAGCAGCTTAGCAGGGGTGTACTCCTACAATGAGCAGTTCTTC. Translating gives CASSLAGVYSYNEQFF. This chain links TRBV7-2 with TRBJ2-1, with TRBD1 as a possible D gene (5 bases). Germline CDR1 is SGHTA and CDR2 is FQGNSA. The CDR3 sequence is 16 residues long. The V end was cut by 0 bases, the J end by 0 bases, with 9 bases between.

The V gene is TRBV3-1 (or the pseudogene TRBV3-2), the J gene TRBJ2-1, with 16 positions matching TRBD2. The trim removed 3 bases at V and 10 bases at J, leaving 6 bases unmatched. In germline, CDR1 is LGHDT, CDR2 YNNKEL (reference sequence). The CDR3 loop spans 16 amino acids. The CDR3 is CASSQGLAGGPGEQFF. The CDR3 DNA reads TGTGCCAGCAGCCAGGGACTAGCGGGGGGGCCAGGGGAGCAGTTCTTC.

The chain employs TRBV4-2 and TRBJ1-1; no clear D gene. Looked up from germline, CDR1 is LGHNA and CDR2 is YNFKEQ. This CDR3 comprises 16 residues. Trimming shortened V by 4 bases and J by 1 base, and 16 bases separated the two germline ends. CDR3 coding DNA: TGTGCCAGCAGCCTGCATGAGAGGGCCGAGAACACTGAAGCTTTCTTT. Translated: CASSLHERAENTEAFF.

The J gene is TRBJ1-3, the V gene TRBV7-2; D is possibly TRBD1 (6 bases). The CDR3 is 16 amino acids. V was trimmed by 4 bases and J by 0 bases, leaving 13 bases between them. Germline V gene lookup returns CDR1 SGHTA and CDR2 FQGNSA. Written as DNA, the CDR3 is TGTGCCAGCAGCTATACAGGGCCTGCCTCTGGAAACACCATATATTTT. Translation gives CASSYTGPASGNTIYF.

The V and J genes are TRBV7-6 and TRBJ1-1, with TRBD1 identical over 12 bases. Germline-derived CDR1 and CDR2 are SGHVS and FNYEAQ. There are 16 residues in the CDR3. With 4 bases clipped from V and 5 bases from J, the junction kept 8 bases outside the gene matches. The CDR3 nucleotides read TGTGCCAGCAGCTCACGGGACAGGGGGCATTGGACTGAAGCTTTCTTT. Its protein is CASSSRDRGHWTEAFF.

The chain links TRBV7-2 to TRBJ1-3; maybe TRBD1 (5 bases). Germline V gene data show CDR1 as SGHTA and CDR2 as FQGNSA. CDR3 length equals 12 residues. The CDR3 region is CASGTSGNTIYF. The CDR3 bases are TGTGCATCCGGGACTTCTGGAAACACCATATATTTT.

The V gene is TRBV7-2, the J gene TRBJ1-1; TRBD1 is a possible D gene (5 bases). Looked up from germline, CDR1 is SGHTA and CDR2 is FQGNSA. Trimming stripped 3 bases from V and 7 bases from J, with 12 bases between. The CDR3 covers 13 residues. CDR3 nucleotide sequence: TGTGCCAGCAGCTTTTCGCCGGGGGTTGAAGCTTTCTTT. Translation gives CASSFSPGVEAFF.

The chain carries TRBV30 and TRBJ1-6; 8 bases line up with TRBD1. V shed 3 bases, J shed 5 bases, and the junction held 6 bases outside the gene matches. The germline gives CDR1 GTSNPN, CDR2 SVGIG (reference sequence). There are 15 residues in the CDR3. In DNA, the CDR3 is TGTGCCTGGAGCCGGACAGGGCTTGATAATTCACCCCTCCACTTT. Amino acids: CAWSRTGLDNSPLHF.

This chain joins TRBV5-1 and TRBJ1-3, with D possibly TRBD1 on 6 matching bases. CDR3 length equals 13 residues. With 4 bases removed from V and 3 bases from J, the gap between germline ends came to 8 bases. The germline CDR1 and CDR2 sequences are SGHRS and YFSETQ. This CDR3 is CASSRDNGNTIYF. The CDR3 DNA reads TGCGCCAGCAGCCGGGACAATGGAAACACCATATATTTT.

This rearrangement joins TRBV27 to TRBJ1-2; the D gene is possibly TRBD1 (6 bases). Per the germline V gene, CDR1 is MNHEY and CDR2 is SMNVEV (reference sequence). This CDR3 spans 13 amino acids. Trimming cost V 8 bases and J 4 bases, with 14 bases left between them. CDR3 residues: CASRPVGAYGYTF. CDR3 coding DNA: TGTGCCAGCCGCCCCGTGGGGGCCTATGGCTACACCTTC.

The chain is built from TRBV2 and TRBJ1-1, with 9 bases that match TRBD1. V shed 3 bases and J 6 bases; nucleotides not matched to a gene: 8. CDR3 size: 15 residues. Germline loops: CDR1 SNHLY, CDR2 FYNNEI. The CDR3, as DNA: TGTGCCAGCAGTGAGGTGGGACAGGGTGGCGCTGAAGCTTTCTTT. Its translation: CASSEVGQGGAEAFF.

The rearrangement joins TRBV5-6 to TRBJ2-3; no definite D call. The V end was cut by 1 base, the J end by 1 base, with 16 bases between. Germline loops: CDR1 SGHDT, CDR2 YYEEEE. There are 17 residues in the CDR3. The CDR3 reads CASSLFSPLQGTDTQYF. CDR3 sequence (DNA): TGTGCCAGCAGCTTGTTCAGTCCCCTCCAAGGCACAGATACGCAGTATTTT.

This clone was recorded once. The gene calls are TRBV2 and TRBJ1-1, with TRBD1 matching over 8 bases. Per germline, CDR1 SNHLY and CDR2 FYNNEI. The CDR3 covers 13 residues. With 8 bases clipped from V and 6 bases from J, the junction kept 8 bases outside the gene matches. This CDR3 is CASDRTGLSEAFF. CDR3 coding DNA: TGTGCCAGCGACCGGACAGGGCTTTCTGAAGCTTTCTTT.

The chain couples TRBV6-1 to TRBJ1-4; D gene ambiguous. Trimming took 2 bases from V and 0 from J, leaving 13 bases between them. CDR1 and CDR2 from the germline V gene are MNHNS and SASEGT. This CDR3 spans 17 amino acids. The CDR3 bases are TGTGCCAGCAGTGAATCATGGGAGACCGCAACTAATGAAAAACTGTTTTTT. Its protein product is CASSESWETATNEKLFF.

The chain couples TRBV18 to TRBJ2-2, with TRBD1 as a possible D gene (5 bases). This CDR3 region has 15 residues. Trimming stripped 3 bases from V and 1 base from J, with 9 bases between. Looked up from germline, CDR1 is KGHSH and CDR2 is LQKENI. The CDR3 reads CASSPITGNTGELFF. CDR3 nucleotide sequence: TGTGCCAGCTCACCTATCACAGGGAACACCGGGGAGCTGTTTTTT.

The sample holds a few counts of this clone. This chain connects TRBV6-4 to TRBJ2-2; possible D gene TRBD1, 6 bases. The V end was cut by 2 bases, the J end by 2 bases, with 6 bases between. The CDR3 totals 14 residues. CDR1 and CDR2 from the germline V gene are MRHNA and SNTAGT. The CDR3 DNA reads TGTGCCAGCAGTGACGGGACAAACACCGGGGAGCTGTTTTTT. Translated: CASSDGTNTGELFF.

This chain connects TRBV28 to TRBJ1-4; TRBD1 matches at 7 bases. V lost 5 bases to trimming and J lost 1 base; unmatched junction nucleotides: 1. In germline, CDR1 is MDHEN, CDR2 SYDVKM. This CDR3 contains 14 residues. CDR3 bases: TGTGCCAGCAGTACAGGGGAAACTAATGAAAAACTGTTTTTT. Protein product: CASSTGETNEKLFF.

This clone was recorded only once. The genes are TRBV7-2 and TRBJ1-4; 7 bases fit TRBD1. J lost 9 bases, V lost 2 bases, and 12 bases had no gene match. In germline, CDR1 is SGHTA, CDR2 FQGNSA. This CDR3 is built from 16 residues. CDR3 amino acids: CASSLLVGTVTQKLFF. Here the CDR3 DNA reads TGTGCCAGCAGCTTATTGGTGGGGACAGTGACTCAAAAACTGTTTTTT.

The chain joins TRBV3-1 (or the pseudogene TRBV3-2) to TRBJ2-3; D is possibly TRBD2 (6 bases). Trimming cost V 5 bases and J 2 bases, with 17 bases left between them. The CDR3 loop spans 16 amino acids. Germline V CDR1 and CDR2: LGHDT, YNNKEL (reference sequence). In DNA form, the CDR3 reads TGTGCCAGCAGCTTCAGTGGTAGCGGACTCACAGATACGCAGTATTTT. Translated: CASSFSGSGLTDTQYF.

The chain has TRBV10-3 and TRBJ1-2, with D possibly matching TRBD1 (5 bases). The CDR3 spans 11 residues. Germline CDR1 is ENHRY and CDR2 is SYGVKD. V was cut by 7 bases and J by 7 bases, with 10 bases left in between. The chain's CDR3 is CAIKDTAGYTF. CDR3 in DNA: TGTGCCATCAAGGACACGGCTGGCTACACCTTC.

The chain joins TRBV5-1 to TRBJ1-6, with 7 nucleotides matching TRBD1. This CDR3 is 14 amino acids long. V was clipped by 4 bases and J by 9 bases; unmatched bases: 7. CDR1 is SGHRS, CDR2 YFSETQ, per germline. The CDR3 reads CASSQGQGGSPLHF. In DNA form, the CDR3 reads TGCGCCAGCAGCCAGGGGCAGGGGGGTTCACCCCTCCACTTT.

The J gene is TRBJ2-7, the V gene TRBV6-5, with 11 bases lining up with TRBD1. There are 16 residues in the CDR3. J was trimmed by 5 bases and V by 0 bases; bases with no gene match: 6. The germline V gene encodes CDR1 MNHEY and CDR2 SVGAGI. CDR3 amino acids: CASSYSSGTGGNEQYF. The CDR3 DNA sequence: TGTGCCAGCAGTTACTCCTCCGGGACAGGGGGGAACGAGCAGTACTTC.

The chain recombines TRBV6-5 with TRBJ1-5; D gene uncertain. This CDR3 has 13 residues. Per germline, CDR1 MNHEY and CDR2 SVGAGI. V was cut by 7 bases and J by 4 bases, with 11 bases left in between. The CDR3 bases are TGTGCCAGCATGGAGGCTTTGAATCAGCCCCAGCATTTT. Its translation is CASMEALNQPQHF.

V and J are TRBV30 and TRBJ2-4; tentative D call: TRBD1 (5 bases). V gave up 0 bases and J gave up 14 bases, with 11 bases separating them. Germline V gives CDR1 GTSNPN, CDR2 SVGIG (reference sequence). The CDR3 is 11 residues long. CDR3 region: CAWSVQAVEYF. CDR3 bases: TGTGCCTGGAGTGTACAGGCAGTGGAGTACTTC.

About this clone itself: Other DNA sequences within the sample encode an identical CDR3. V gene TRBV5-1 combines with J gene TRBJ2-3, with D unresolved. Germline CDR1 reads SGHRS; CDR2 reads YFSETQ. The length of the CDR3 is 14 residues. V was clipped by 5 bases and J by 0 bases, with 10 bases between them. CDR3 sequence reads: CASSLTPSTDTQYF. CDR3 coding DNA: TGCGCCAGCAGTTTAACTCCCAGCACAGATACGCAGTATTTT.

This rearrangement joins TRBV5-5 to TRBJ2-3; 7 nucleotides agree with TRBD2. Unmatched junction bases numbered 9, after V lost 4 bases and J lost 1 base. There are 16 residues in the CDR3. Per germline, CDR1 SGHKS and CDR2 YYEKEE (reference sequence). The CDR3: CASSPAWGGGTDTQYF. CDR3 bases: TGTGCCAGCAGCCCCGCGTGGGGGGGAGGCACAGATACGCAGTATTTT.